A selection of T cell receptor beta chains follows, all from one sample in a study of regulatory T cells in long-lasting Graves disease. MiXCR, applied by TCRdb to the multiplex PCR reads, yields one record per CDR3 protein. The sample yields 300,000 to 400,000 distinct CDR3 sequences, 16% seen once. This sample was also put to use in a study of T cells in Graves' hyperthyroidism and ophthalmopathy.

Sample: peripheral blood mononuclear cells (PBMCs), taken at new diagnosis, from a patient treated with antithyroid drugs. The receptors were sampled from a man aged 35 to 55 with Graves disease. Both conserved end residues are part of each CDR3. The D gene is left open where the match is weak. The size field is filled for only some rows; it gives once, few, many or a size class.

CDR3 length,clone size,J gene,D gene,V gene,CDR3 DNA,CDR3 protein
15,NA,TRBJ2-2,TRBD1,TRBV6-4,TGTGCCAGCAGTGAGACAGGGTTCCTCACCGGGGAGCTGTTTTTT,CASSETGFLTGELFF
12,few,TRBJ1-2,NA,TRBV10-2,TGCGCCAGCTCTCAAGAGGGATTTGGCTACACCTTC,CASSQEGFGYTF
16,many,TRBJ1-4,TRBD1,TRBV15,TGTGCCACCAGCGAACGACAGGGGACGGGGAATGAAAAACTGTTTTTT,CATSERQGTGNEKLFF
18,many,TRBJ1-5,NA,TRBV5-5,TGTGCCAGCAGCTCGGCGGTCGGGGGGCAACAAGGCAATCAGCCCCAGCATTTT,CASSSAVGGQQGNQPQHF
15,many,TRBJ1-2,TRBD1,TRBV11-3,TGTGCCAGCAGCTTCCCGGGACAGGGGTTTCGTGGCTACACCTTC,CASSFPGQGFRGYTF
15,many,TRBJ2-3,NA,TRBV13,TGTGCCAGCAGCTACCGGACTACACATCTGCGTACGCAGTATTTT,CASSYRTTHLRTQYF
14,many,TRBJ2-7,NA,TRBV2,TGTGCCAGCAGGACAGGGAGGGCTTCCTACGAGCAGTACTTC,CASRTGRASYEQYF
16,many,TRBJ1-6,NA,TRBV7-2,TGTGCCAGCAGCTTCAAAACGGGCCCCTATAATTCACCCCTCCACTTT,CASSFKTGPYNSPLHF
15,NA,TRBJ2-2,TRBD1,TRBV7-9,TGTGCCAGCAGCTCGGACAGGGGGAACACCGGGGAGCTGTTTTTT,CASSSDRGNTGELFF
13,few,TRBJ2-3,NA,TRBV20-1,TGCAGTGCTAGTTCCCGGAACACAGATACGCAGTATTTT,CSASSRNTDTQYF
14,few,TRBJ2-5,NA,TRBV4-2,TGTGCCAGCAGCCAAGCCGGGACTCTAGAGACCCAGTACTTC,CASSQAGTLETQYF
17,many,TRBJ2-3,TRBD2,TRBV20-1,TGCAGTGCTATCCCCGGGACTAGCGGGGGGGCCACAGATACGCAGTATTTT,CSAIPGTSGGATDTQYF
15,NA,TRBJ1-3,NA,TRBV4-1,TGCGCCAGTTCCATAGCAGGGAGAAGTGGAAACACCATATATTTT,CASSIAGRSGNTIYF
16,many,TRBJ1-6,NA,TRBV2,TGTGCCAGCAGTGAGTCGACCGGAGAATTTAATTCACCCCTCCACTTT,CASSESTGEFNSPLHF
17,many,TRBJ2-7,TRBD2,TRBV6-2/TRBV6-3,TGTGCCAGCAGTTACGATCGTTCCGGACTAGCGGACTACGAGCAGTACTTC,CASSYDRSGLADYEQYF
18,many,TRBJ1-1,TRBD1,TRBV7-9,TGTGCCAGCAGCTTAGTGTATCGCGGGACAGAGGACGACACTGAAGCTTTCTTT,CASSLVYRGTEDDTEAFF
14,many,TRBJ1-2,NA,TRBV7-8,TGTGCCAGCAGCTTAGAAGGGAGGGTGGATGGCTACACCTTC,CASSLEGRVDGYTF
11,many,TRBJ2-7,NA,TRBV12-3/TRBV12-4,TGTGCCAGCAGTTTCTGGGGCGAGCAGTACTTC,CASSFWGEQYF
15,many,TRBJ1-5,NA,TRBV28,TGTGCCAGCAAACTCAAGACATTTAGCAATCAGCCCCAGCATTTT,CASKLKTFSNQPQHF
13,NA,TRBJ2-2,NA,TRBV6-2/TRBV6-3,TGTGCCAGCAGTCTACAGGGTTTCGGGGAGCTGTTTTTT,CASSLQGFGELFF
15,many,TRBJ1-4,TRBD1,TRBV28,TGTGCCAGCAGTTCAGGGGGCCGACGATGGGAAAAACTGTTTTTT,CASSSGGRRWEKLFF
15,NA,TRBJ2-3,NA,TRBV18,TGTGCCAGCTCACCAAATAACGACCGCACAGATACGCAGTATTTT,CASSPNNDRTDTQYF
16,few,TRBJ2-7,NA,TRBV7-9,TGTGCCAGCAGCCACGGACCGCGAACAGGGAGTTACGAGCAGTACTTC,CASSHGPRTGSYEQYF
16,NA,TRBJ2-6,NA,TRBV20-1,TGCAGTGCTGAGGCAAGGCCGTTCTCTGGGGCCAACGTCCTGACTTTC,CSAEARPFSGANVLTF
13,NA,TRBJ2-3,NA,TRBV9,TGCGCCAGCAGCGCCGGTAACAGAGATACGCAGTATTTT,CASSAGNRDTQYF
14,few,TRBJ1-2,NA,TRBV7-8,TGTGCCAGCAGCTTAGCTAGTCGGGGGGTCGGCTACACCTTC,CASSLASRGVGYTF
12,many,TRBJ1-2,NA,TRBV2,TGTGCCAGCTTGGGACTGAAGGATGGCTACACCTTC,CASLGLKDGYTF
12,NA,TRBJ1-2,NA,TRBV28,TGTGCCACCAGTTTATGGAGTCTTGGCTACACCTTC,CATSLWSLGYTF
11,few,TRBJ2-5,NA,TRBV4-1,TGCGCCAGCAGCCAAGATAGAACCCAGTACTTC,CASSQDRTQYF
11,many,TRBJ2-7,NA,TRBV12-3/TRBV12-4,TGTGCCAGCAGTTTAGCCCACGAGCAGTACTTC,CASSLAHEQYF
15,few,TRBJ1-2,NA,TRBV28,TGTGCCAGCAGTTTCGCCGCTCGGGGTAACTATGGCTACACCTTC,CASSFAARGNYGYTF
14,NA,TRBJ1-5,NA,TRBV5-1,TGCGCCAGCAGCCTGGGGGATCCAAATCAGCCCCAGCATTTT,CASSLGDPNQPQHF
15,NA,TRBJ1-6,NA,TRBV20-1,TGCAGTGCTAGGAACACAGAGGCTTATAATTCACCCCTCCACTTT,CSARNTEAYNSPLHF
16,NA,TRBJ2-7,TRBD2,TRBV5-6,TGTGCCAGCAGCTTTATAAGCGGGGGGCCATCCTACGAGCAGTACTTC,CASSFISGGPSYEQYF
14,many,TRBJ2-3,TRBD1,TRBV7-3,TGTGCCAGCAGCGACAGGGGCGTCACAGATACGCAGTATTTT,CASSDRGVTDTQYF
14,NA,TRBJ2-7,NA,TRBV5-1,TGCGCCAGCAGCCTCGAGTCAGGATCCTACGAGCAGTACTTC,CASSLESGSYEQYF
17,many,TRBJ2-3,TRBD2,TRBV5-1,TGCGCCAGCAGCTTGGGGACTAGCGGGGCCCCAGCAGATACGCAGTATTTT,CASSLGTSGAPADTQYF